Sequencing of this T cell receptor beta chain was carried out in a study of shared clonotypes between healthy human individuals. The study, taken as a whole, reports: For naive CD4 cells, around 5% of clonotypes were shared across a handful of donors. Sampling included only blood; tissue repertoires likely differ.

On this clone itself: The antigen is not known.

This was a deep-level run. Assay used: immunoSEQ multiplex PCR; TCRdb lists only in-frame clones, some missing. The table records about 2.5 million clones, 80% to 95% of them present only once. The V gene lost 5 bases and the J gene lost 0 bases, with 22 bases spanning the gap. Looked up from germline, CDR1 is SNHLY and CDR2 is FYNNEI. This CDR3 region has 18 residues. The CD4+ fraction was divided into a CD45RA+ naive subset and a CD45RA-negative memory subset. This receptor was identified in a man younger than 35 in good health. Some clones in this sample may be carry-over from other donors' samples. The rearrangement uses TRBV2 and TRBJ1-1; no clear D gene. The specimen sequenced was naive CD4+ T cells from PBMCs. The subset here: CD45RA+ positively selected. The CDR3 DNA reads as TGTGCCAGCAGTTCCGAGCACAGCCGCCGCACTATGAACACTGAAGCTTTCTTT. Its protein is CASSSEHSRRTMNTEAFF. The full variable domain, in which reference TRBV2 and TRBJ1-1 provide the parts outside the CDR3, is EPEVTQTPSHQVTQMGQEVILRCVPISNHLYFYWYRQILGQKVEFLVSFYNNEISEKSEIFDDQFSVERPDGSNFTLKIRSTKLEDSAMYFCASSSEHSRRTMNTEAFFGQGTRLTVV.